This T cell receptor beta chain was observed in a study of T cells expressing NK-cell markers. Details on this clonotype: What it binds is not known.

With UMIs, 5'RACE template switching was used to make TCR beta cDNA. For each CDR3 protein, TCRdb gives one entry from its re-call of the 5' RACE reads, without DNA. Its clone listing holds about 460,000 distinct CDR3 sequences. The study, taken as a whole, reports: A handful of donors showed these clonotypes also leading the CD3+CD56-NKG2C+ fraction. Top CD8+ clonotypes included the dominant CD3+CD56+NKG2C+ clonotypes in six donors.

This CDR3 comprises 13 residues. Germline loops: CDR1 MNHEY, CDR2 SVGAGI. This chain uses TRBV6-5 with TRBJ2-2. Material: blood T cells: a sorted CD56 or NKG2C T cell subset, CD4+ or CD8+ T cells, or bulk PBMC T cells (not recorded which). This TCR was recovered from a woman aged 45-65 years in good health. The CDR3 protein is CASKGLNTGELFF.